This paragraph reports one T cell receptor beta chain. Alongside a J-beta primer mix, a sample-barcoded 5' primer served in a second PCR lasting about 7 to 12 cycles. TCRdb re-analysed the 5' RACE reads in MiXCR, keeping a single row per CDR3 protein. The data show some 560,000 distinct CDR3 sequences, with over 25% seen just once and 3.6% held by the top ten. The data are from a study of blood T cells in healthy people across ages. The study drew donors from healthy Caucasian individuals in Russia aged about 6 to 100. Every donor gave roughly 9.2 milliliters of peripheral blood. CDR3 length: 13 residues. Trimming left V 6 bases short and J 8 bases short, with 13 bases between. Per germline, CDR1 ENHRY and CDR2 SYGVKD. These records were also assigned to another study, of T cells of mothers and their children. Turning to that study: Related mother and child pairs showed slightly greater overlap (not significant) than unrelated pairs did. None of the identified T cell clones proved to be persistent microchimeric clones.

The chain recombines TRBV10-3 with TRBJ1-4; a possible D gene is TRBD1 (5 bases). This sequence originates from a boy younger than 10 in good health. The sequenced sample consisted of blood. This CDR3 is CAIRDNRSEKLFF. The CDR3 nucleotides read TGTGCCATCAGGGACAATCGGAGCGAAAAACTGTTTTTT.